These T cell receptor beta chains were read from a single sample in a study of blood T cell repertoires in COVID-19. The repertoire was sequenced with immunoSEQ multiplex PCR; TCRdb's copy has only in-frame clones and lacks some. The table lists 3,900 or so clones, over 85% of them singletons, with roughly 5.7% in the top ten. What was sequenced was peripheral blood. These receptors all come from a woman in her 70s with active COVID-19. CDR3s include the opening cysteine and the closing phenylalanine or tryptophan. A D gene is named only where the DNA matches it firmly. Clone size appears in some rows only: once, few, many, or a class for an expanded clone.

D | length | size | J | V | CDR3 | DNA
NA | 15 | NA | TRBJ1-4 | TRBV11-2 | CASSLEGSRGEKLFF | TGTGCCAGCAGCTTGGAGGGGTCTCGCGGCGAAAAACTGTTTTTT
NA | 14 | NA | TRBJ2-7 | TRBV10-3 | CAISESVDIGEQYF | TGTGCCATCAGTGAATCTGTCGACATCGGTGAGCAGTACTTC
NA | 15 | NA | TRBJ1-2 | TRBV5-6 | CASSLGVRGGNGYTF | TGTGCCAGCAGCTTGGGGGTCAGGGGTGGGAATGGCTACACCTTC
NA | 16 | once | TRBJ1-2 | TRBV7-2 | CASSSLLGQENYGYTF | TGTGCCAGCAGCTCCCTTCTGGGGCAAGAGAACTATGGCTACACCTTC
TRBD2 | 15 | NA | TRBJ2-7 | TRBV9 | CASSVALAGVYEQYF | TGTGCCAGCAGCGTAGCTCTAGCGGGGGTGTACGAGCAGTACTTC
TRBD2 | 18 | NA | TRBJ2-2 | TRBV5-1 | CASSYWTSGGLNTGELFF | TGCGCCAGCAGCTACTGGACTAGCGGGGGGTTAAACACCGGGGAGCTGTTTTTT
NA | 18 | NA | TRBJ2-1 | TRBV6-6 | CASSQRRKRDTFWTEQFF | TGTGCCAGCAGTCAGAGAAGGAAGAGGGACACGTTTTGGACTGAGCAGTTCTTC
NA | 15 | NA | TRBJ2-3 | TRBV7-6 | CASSLSGSTGDTQYF | TGTGCCAGCAGCTTATCTGGGAGTACGGGAGATACGCAGTATTTT
TRBD2 | 16 | NA | TRBJ2-2 | TRBV2 | CASSEGLAGNTGELFF | TGTGCCAGCAGTGAAGGACTAGCGGGCAACACCGGGGAGCTGTTTTTT
TRBD1 | 14 | NA | TRBJ2-1 | TRBV9 | CASSPRTGIDEQFF | TGTGCCAGCAGCCCAAGGACAGGGATAGATGAGCAGTTCTTC
TRBD1 | 13 | NA | TRBJ1-2 | TRBV19 | CASRFGQGYGYTF | TGTGCCAGTAGATTCGGACAGGGCTATGGCTACACCTTC
NA | 14 | NA | TRBJ2-3 | TRBV5-1 | CASSSSTTADTQYF | TGCGCCAGCAGCTCCTCTACCACAGCAGATACGCAGTATTTT
NA | 17 | NA | TRBJ2-3 | TRBV7-2 | CASSPSSTGLLSNTQYF | TGTGCCAGCAGCCCCTCGTCGACAGGCCTATTATCGAATACGCAGTATTTT
TRBD2 | 20 | NA | TRBJ2-6 | TRBV7-8 | CASSLSSSGEDPTGANVLTF | TGTGCCAGCAGCTTATCAAGTAGCGGGGAAGATCCCACTGGGGCCAACGTCCTGACTTTC
TRBD1 | 13 | NA | TRBJ2-7 | TRBV6-6 | CASKRDSTYEQYF | TGTGCCAGCAAAAGGGACAGCACCTACGAGCAGTACTTC
NA | 11 | once | TRBJ1-1 | TRBV6-5 | CAYGERTEAFF | TGTGCCTACGGGGAGAGGACTGAAGCTTTCTTT
TRBD1 | 16 | NA | TRBJ1-1 | TRBV5-3 | CARSPGQGNSNTEAFF | TGTGCCAGAAGCCCCGGACAGGGGAATTCGAACACTGAAGCTTTCTTT
NA | 15 | few | TRBJ1-5 | TRBV2 | CASSIQDSMEQPQHF | TGTGCCAGCAGTATACAGGACAGTATGGAACAGCCCCAGCATTTT
TRBD1 | 16 | NA | TRBJ2-3 | TRBV10-3 | CAPPRGGQGASDTQYF | TGTGCCCCCCCTAGGGGGGGACAGGGCGCATCAGATACGCAGTATTTT
NA | 13 | NA | TRBJ1-4 | TRBV2 | CASSDRGNEKLFF | TGTGCCAGCAGTGACCGCGGGAATGAAAAACTGTTTTTT
NA | 13 | NA | TRBJ1-1 | TRBV19 | CASSIGRTTEAFF | TGTGCCAGTAGTATCGGGAGAACAACTGAAGCTTTCTTT
TRBD2 | 13 | once | TRBJ2-7 | TRBV11-2 | CASSLFSGGEQYF | TGTGCCAGCAGCTTATTTAGCGGGGGGGAGCAGTACTTC
TRBD1 | 12 | NA | TRBJ2-7 | TRBV7-2 | CASSRNRGDQYF | TGTGCCAGCAGCCGAAACAGGGGGGATCAGTACTTC
NA | 15 | NA | TRBJ1-1 | TRBV29-1 | CSVEDPGRMNTEAFF | TGCAGCGTTGAAGATCCTGGCAGGATGAACACTGAAGCTTTCTTT
NA | 14 | NA | TRBJ1-5 | TRBV4-2 | CATSEEVSNQPQHF | TGTGCCACCTCCGAGGAAGTGAGCAATCAGCCCCAGCATTTT
NA | 14 | NA | TRBJ2-7 | TRBV6-1 | CASSEFLSSYEQYF | TGTGCCAGCAGTGAATTTTTGAGTTCCTACGAGCAGTACTTC
TRBD1 | 14 | NA | TRBJ2-7 | TRBV6-5 | CASNRDRLAYEQYF | TGTGCCAGCAATAGGGACAGGTTAGCCTACGAGCAGTACTTC
NA | 15 | few | TRBJ2-7 | TRBV4-2 | CASSQHPDKYYEQYF | TGTGCCAGCAGCCAGCATCCGGACAAATACTACGAGCAGTACTTC
NA | 12 | NA | TRBJ2-3 | TRBV12-3/TRBV12-4 | CASSEGTDTQYF | TGTGCCAGCAGCGAGGGTACCGATACGCAGTATTTT
TRBD1 | 18 | NA | TRBJ1-1 | TRBV9 | CASSTRDRYPFGAPKAFF | TGTGCCAGCAGCACTCGGGACAGGTACCCTTTTGGGGCCCCTAAAGCTTTCTTT
NA | 14 | NA | TRBJ1-1 | TRBV4-3 | CASSQTTTNTEAFF | TGCGCCAGCAGCCAAACGACAACGAACACTGAAGCTTTCTTT
NA | 13 | NA | TRBJ2-1 | TRBV10-1 | CASSLRGANEQFF | TGCGCCAGCAGTCTCCGGGGGGCGAATGAGCAGTTCTTC
TRBD1 | 17 | NA | TRBJ1-5 | TRBV7-6 | CASSLWPGTDINQPQHF | TGTGCCAGCAGCTTATGGCCAGGGACAGACATAAATCAGCCCCAGCATTTT
NA | 12 | NA | TRBJ1-3 | TRBV12-3/TRBV12-4 | CASDTSGNTIYF | TGTGCCAGCGATACTTCTGGAAACACCATATATTTT
TRBD2 | 14 | NA | TRBJ2-1 | TRBV3-1/TRBV3-2 | CASSQGLAGGEQFF | TGTGCCAGCAGCCAAGGACTAGCGGGGGGTGAGCAGTTCTTC
NA | 21 | NA | TRBJ2-5 | TRBV21-1 | CASSKRVLAGVFGLYQETQYF | TGTGCCAGCAGTAAGAGGGTGCTAGCGGGGGTTTTCGGGTTGTACCAAGAGACCCAGTACTTC
TRBD1 | 14 | NA | TRBJ1-2 | TRBV6-5 | CASSYSKGGDGYTF | TGTGCCAGCAGTTACTCAAAAGGGGGCGATGGCTACACCTTC
NA | 15 | once | TRBJ2-5 | TRBV27 | CASSLLIGARETQYF | TGTGCCAGCAGTTTATTAATAGGGGCCCGGGAGACCCAGTACTTC
NA | 13 | NA | TRBJ1-2 | TRBV6-6 | CASREDSNYGYTF | TGTGCCAGCAGGGAAGACAGCAACTATGGCTACACCTTC
NA | 17 | NA | TRBJ2-6 | TRBV5-4 | CASSRQAEYSGANVLTF | TGTGCCAGCAGCCGACAGGCGGAATACTCTGGGGCCAACGTCCTGACTTTC
TRBD2 | 19 | NA | TRBJ2-3 | TRBV23-1 | CASSLFERGTPISTDTQYF | TGCGCCAGCAGTCTTTTCGAGCGGGGGACTCCCATTAGCACAGATACGCAGTATTTT
NA | 15 | NA | TRBJ2-2 | TRBV6-5 | CASSYFAGSTGELFF | TGTGCCAGCAGTTACTTCGCGGGAAGTACCGGGGAGCTGTTTTTT
NA | 14 | NA | TRBJ2-1 | TRBV5-6 | CASSSDRTYNEQFF | TGTGCCAGCAGCTCCGACAGGACCTACAATGAGCAGTTCTTC
NA | 15 | NA | TRBJ1-5 | TRBV19 | CASSSQIYSNQPQHF | TGTGCCAGTAGTTCACAGATTTATAGCAATCAGCCCCAGCATTTT